This TCR beta chain appears in the sequencing data of a study of T cell clones after liver transplantation. Only in-frame clones appear in the TCRdb table, and some are missing; sequencing was by immunoSEQ multiplex PCR. The top ten hold around 8.7% of the sample, which has 40,000 to 65,000 clones, roughly 83% seen once. The germline V and J ends were trimmed by 3 bases and 1 base, with 9 bases remaining between them. This CDR3 region has 14 residues. Germline V lookup: CDR1 MDHEN, CDR2 SYDVKM. This TCR derives from a human donor who received a liver transplant. The specimen was CD4+ T cells from blood, collected before liver transplant. The chain recombines TRBV28 with TRBJ1-1, with a possible D match to TRBD1 (5 bases). The CDR3 sequence: CASSFGGKNTEAFF. DNA for the CDR3: TGTGCCAGCAGTTTTGGGGGGAAGAACACTGAAGCTTTCTTT.